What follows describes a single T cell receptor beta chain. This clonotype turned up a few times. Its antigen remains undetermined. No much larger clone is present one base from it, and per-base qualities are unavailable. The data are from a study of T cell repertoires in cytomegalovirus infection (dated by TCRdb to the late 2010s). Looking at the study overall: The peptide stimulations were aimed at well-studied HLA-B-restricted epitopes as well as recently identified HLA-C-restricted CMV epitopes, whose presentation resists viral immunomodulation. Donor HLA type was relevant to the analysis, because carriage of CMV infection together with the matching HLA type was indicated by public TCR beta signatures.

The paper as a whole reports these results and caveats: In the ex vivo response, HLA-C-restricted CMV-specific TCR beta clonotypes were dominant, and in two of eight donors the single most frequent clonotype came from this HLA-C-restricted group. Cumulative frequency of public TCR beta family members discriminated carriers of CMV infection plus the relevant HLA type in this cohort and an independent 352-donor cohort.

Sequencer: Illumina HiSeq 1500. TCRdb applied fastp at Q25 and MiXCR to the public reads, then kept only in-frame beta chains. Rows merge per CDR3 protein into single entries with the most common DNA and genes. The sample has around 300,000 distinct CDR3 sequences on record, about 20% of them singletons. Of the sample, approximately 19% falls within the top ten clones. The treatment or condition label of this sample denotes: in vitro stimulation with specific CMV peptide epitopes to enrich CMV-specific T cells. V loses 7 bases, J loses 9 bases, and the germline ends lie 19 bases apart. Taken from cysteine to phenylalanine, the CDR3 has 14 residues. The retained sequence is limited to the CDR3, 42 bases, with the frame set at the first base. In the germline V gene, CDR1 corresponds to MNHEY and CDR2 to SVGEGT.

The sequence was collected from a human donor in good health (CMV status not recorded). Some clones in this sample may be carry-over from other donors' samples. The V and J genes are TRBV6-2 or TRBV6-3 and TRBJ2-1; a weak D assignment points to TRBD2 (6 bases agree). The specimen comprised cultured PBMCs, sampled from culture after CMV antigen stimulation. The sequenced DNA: TGTGCCAGCACCTATTTCCGGGAGAAAGGTGAGCAGTTCTTC. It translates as CASTYFREKGEQFF.